The 30 T cell receptor beta chains given below trace back to one sample, sequenced in a study of Ad26.COV2.S vaccination and SARS-CoV-2 variants. Clones were sequenced by immunoSEQ multiplex PCR, and TCRdb holds only the in-frame ones, with some missing. Of approximately 400,000 clones in the sample, 83% were seen once. As for treatment: 15 to 20 received Ad26.COV2.S at low or high dose, single or two shots; about 5 received placebo; per-sample allocation not given. At day 63 after the first vaccine or placebo injection, samples were drawn. The specimen was peripheral blood, collected in a trial of Ad26.COV2.S vaccine versus placebo. Source of these receptors: a person aged 18 to 59 who received the Ad26.COV2.S COVID-19 vaccine or a placebo.

The rearrangement uses TRBV7-3 and TRBJ2-2, with a tentative D call TRBD1 (5 bases). Trimming cost V 5 bases and J 1 base, with 8 bases left between them. This CDR3 has 14 amino acids. The germline V gene has CDR1 SGHTA and CDR2 FQGTGA. CDR3 amino acids: CASSPDRNTGELFF. In DNA form, the CDR3 reads TGTGCCAGCAGCCCCGACAGGAACACCGGGGAGCTGTTTTTT.

This chain joins TRBV5-4 and TRBJ2-2; D may correspond to TRBD1 or TRBD2 (6 bases each). The V and J ends lost 6 bases and 0 bases respectively, with 9 bases between them. This CDR3 contains 14 residues. The V gene's germline CDR1 is SGHNT and CDR2 YYREEE (reference sequence). The CDR3 nucleotides are TGTGCCAGCACGGAGGGGGCGAACACCGGGGAGCTGTTTTTT. It codes for CASTEGANTGELFF. Drawing the rest from reference TRBV5-4 and TRBJ2-2, the complete variable domain is ETGVTQSPTHLIKTRGQQVTLRCSSQSGHNTVSWYQQALGQGPQFIFQYYREEENGRGNFPPRFSGLQFPNYSSELNVNALELDDSALYLCASTEGANTGELFFGEGSRLTVL.

This clone was counted once. The J gene is TRBJ1-2, the V gene TRBV19, with 9 bases identical to TRBD1. Germline loops: CDR1 LNHDA, CDR2 SQIVND (reference sequence). With V trimmed by 9 bases and J by 4 bases, 18 bases remained unmatched. The CDR3 consists of 17 residues. This CDR3 reads CASFSGTGTTRGYGYTF. In nucleotides, the CDR3 is TGTGCCAGCTTCTCCGGGACAGGGACAACCAGGGGCTATGGCTACACCTTC.

This clone was detected only a few times. The V and J genes are TRBV7-9 and TRBJ1-1, with a tentative D call TRBD1 (6 bases). Looked up from germline, CDR1 is SEHNR and CDR2 is FQNEAQ (reference sequence). This CDR3 has 14 amino acids. V gave up 3 bases and J gave up 3 bases, with 11 bases separating them. CDR3 region: CASSFLGQHTEAFF. CDR3 bases: TGTGCCAGCAGCTTCCTTGGACAGCACACTGAAGCTTTCTTT.

The V call is TRBV18, the J call TRBJ1-4; D not resolved. Trimming took 2 bases from V and 6 from J, leaving 7 bases between them. The germline gives CDR1 KGHSH, CDR2 LQKENI. CDR3 length: 13 amino acids. CDR3 residues: CASSPNEDEKLFF. The CDR3 DNA reads as TGTGCCAGCTCACCAAACGAGGATGAAAAACTGTTTTTT. Together with reference TRBV18 and TRBJ1-4, the CDR3 gives the full variable domain: NAGVMQNPRHLVRRRGQEARLRCSPMKGHSHVYWYRQLPEEGLKFMVYLQKENIIDESGMPKERFSAEFPKEGPSILRIQQVVRGDSAAYFCASSPNEDEKLFFGSGTQLSVL.

The chain is built from TRBV10-1 and TRBJ2-1; D gene uncertain. Trimming removed 2 bases from V and 0 bases from J, with 11 bases in between. There are 16 residues in the CDR3. Germline V gene lookup returns CDR1 WNHNN and CDR2 SYGVQD (reference sequence). The CDR3, as DNA: TGCGCCAGCAGTGAGCCAGCGACAAGCTCCTACAATGAGCAGTTCTTC. Its translation: CASSEPATSSYNEQFF.

V is TRBV5-4 and J is TRBJ2-6; a possible D gene is TRBD1 (6 bases). With 4 bases removed from V and 0 bases from J, the gap between germline ends came to 17 bases. The length of the CDR3 is 18 residues. Germline lookup yields CDR1 SGHNT and CDR2 YYREEE (reference sequence). The CDR3 DNA reads as TGTGCCAGCAGCCCTGCGACAGGTGTGATCTCTGGGGCCAACGTCCTGACTTTC. As protein: CASSPATGVISGANVLTF. Looking up the rest from reference TRBV5-4 and TRBJ2-6 gives the full variable domain: ETGVTQSPTHLIKTRGQQVTLRCSSQSGHNTVSWYQQALGQGPQFIFQYYREEENGRGNFPPRFSGLQFPNYSSELNVNALELDDSALYLCASSPATGVISGANVLTFGAGSRLTVL.

The chain links TRBV3-1 (or the pseudogene TRBV3-2) to TRBJ1-4; D call uncertain. Trimming cost V 4 bases and J 8 bases, with 5 bases left between them. CDR3 size: 11 residues. Germline V gene sequence: CDR1 LGHDT, CDR2 YNNKEL (reference sequence). This CDR3 reads CASSLREKLFF. The CDR3 region has the DNA TGTGCCAGCAGCCTACGGGAAAAACTGTTTTTT.

The chain combines TRBV5-1 with TRBJ1-3; D is ambiguous. CDR1 and CDR2 (germline): SGHRS, YFSETQ. This CDR3 region has 16 residues. Trimming left V 0 bases short and J 0 bases short, with 10 bases between. The CDR3 loop is CASSLAGQHSGNTIYF. As DNA, the CDR3 is TGCGCCAGCAGCTTGGCGGGCCAGCACTCTGGAAACACCATATATTTT.

This sequence joins TRBV5-4 and TRBJ2-1; 13 bases fit TRBD2. Germline lookup yields CDR1 SGHNT and CDR2 YYREEE (reference sequence). The CDR3 is 15 residues long. V shed 3 bases and J 6 bases; nucleotides not matched to a gene: 3. The CDR3 DNA is TGTGCCAGCAGCTGGGGGACTAGCGGGGTCAATGAGCAGTTCTTC. This translates into CASSWGTSGVNEQFF. The full variable domain, completed using reference TRBV5-4 and TRBJ2-1, is ETGVTQSPTHLIKTRGQQVTLRCSSQSGHNTVSWYQQALGQGPQFIFQYYREEENGRGNFPPRFSGLQFPNYSSELNVNALELDDSALYLCASSWGTSGVNEQFFGPGTRLTVL.

The chain has TRBV19 and TRBJ2-6; TRBD1 matches at 8 bases. CDR3 size: 15 residues. The ends lost 4 bases at V and 1 base at J; junction bases unmatched: 0. The V gene's germline CDR1 is LNHDA and CDR2 SQIVND (reference sequence). In nucleotides, the CDR3 is TGTGCCAGTAGTAGGACAGGGTCTGGGGCCAACGTCCTGACTTTC. Translation gives CASSRTGSGANVLTF.

The V call is TRBV5-1, the J call TRBJ1-6, with D unresolved. V was shortened by 3 bases and J by 8 bases, with 12 bases between the two germline ends. Germline V CDR1 and CDR2: SGHRS, YFSETQ. The length of the CDR3 is 14 residues. Here the CDR3 DNA reads TGCGCCAGCAGCTCCCTCCGCGGGGATTCACCCCTCCACTTT. Translating it yields CASSSLRGDSPLHF.

The chain uses TRBV6-2 or TRBV6-3 and TRBJ2-7; TRBD2 is a possible D gene (6 bases). This CDR3 comprises 18 residues. Germline CDR1 and CDR2: MNHEY and SVGEGT. V lost 2 bases to trimming and J lost 2 bases, with 22 bases between them. DNA for the CDR3: TGTGCCAGCAGTTACGATCCTCGGGGGAGCGGTAGTCCCTACGAGCAGTACTTC. Translated: CASSYDPRGSGSPYEQYF.

A note on this clone: This specimen includes other DNA sequences encoding the same CDR3. The chain recombines TRBV18 with TRBJ1-4, with D perhaps matching TRBD1 (5 bases). Trimming removed 3 bases from V and 7 bases from J, with 9 bases in between. Germline lookup yields CDR1 KGHSH and CDR2 LQKENI. The length of the CDR3 is 13 residues. The CDR3 region is CASSPQGGEKLFF. The CDR3 DNA sequence: TGTGCCAGCTCACCGCAGGGCGGTGAAAAACTGTTTTTT.

This CDR3 reads CASSIKLARIYEQYF. CDR3 DNA sequence: TGTGCCAGTAGTATCAAATTGGCGCGAATCTACGAGCAGTACTTC. The chain is built from TRBV19 and TRBJ2-7; the D is unclear. The CDR3 runs to 15 residues. Deletions cut 3 bases from V and 3 bases from J, with 15 bases between. Germline assignment: CDR1 LNHDA and CDR2 SQIVND (reference sequence).

The CDR3 is CASSYQGGSGNTIYF. CDR3 DNA: TGTGCCAGCAGCTACCAGGGGGGTTCTGGAAACACCATATATTTT. The chain uses TRBV9 and TRBJ1-3; 7 bases are a match to TRBD1. This CDR3 spans 15 amino acids. The germline CDR1 and CDR2 sequences are SGDLS and YYNGEE. The junction had 5 bases not matched to a gene; V was cut back by 4 bases and J by 1 base.

This clone was recorded a few times. J is TRBJ2-3 and V is TRBV12-5, with 7 bases identical to TRBD1. Germline loops: CDR1 LGHNT, CDR2 FRNRAP. CDR3 length: 14 residues. Trimming removed 6 bases from V and 2 bases from J; junction bases left unmatched: 5. The CDR3 sequence is CASGSGQYTDTQYF. In DNA form, the CDR3 reads TGTGCTAGTGGGTCGGGACAGTACACAGATACGCAGTATTTT.

CDR3 in DNA: TGTGCCAGCAGCTTTGACAGGGTACGCGGAAACACCATATATTTT. Protein sequence: CASSFDRVRGNTIYF. The chain recombines TRBV7-6 with TRBJ1-3; 7 bases match TRBD1. Germline V gene data show CDR1 as SGHVS and CDR2 as FNYEAQ. The V gene end was trimmed by 3 bases and the J gene end by 4 bases; junction bases not matched to a gene: 6. The CDR3 consists of 15 residues.

This chain connects TRBV7-9 to TRBJ1-2; 7 bases agree with TRBD1. Trimming cost V 2 bases and J 0 bases; bases outside gene matches: 12. The CDR3 runs 18 residues. The germline gives CDR1 SEHNR, CDR2 FQNEAQ (reference sequence). The CDR3 DNA sequence: TGTGCCAGCAGCTTAAGGGGTACCGACAGGGCGGCTAACTATGGCTACACCTTC. This translates into CASSLRGTDRAANYGYTF.

The chain has TRBV5-1 and TRBJ1-6; 10 bases agree with TRBD1. Trimming removed 4 bases from V and 7 bases from J; junction bases left unmatched: 5. Germline V lookup: CDR1 SGHRS, CDR2 YFSETQ. CDR3 length equals 15 residues. CDR3 DNA: TGCGCCAGCAGCCAACCGGGACAGGGGAATTCACCCCTCCACTTT. Translation: CASSQPGQGNSPLHF.

J is TRBJ1-1 and V is TRBV19, with D possibly being TRBD1 (5 bases). The germline V and J ends were trimmed by 1 base and 11 bases, with 11 bases remaining between them. The CDR3 has 12 amino acids. Germline CDR1 and CDR2: LNHDA and SQIVND (reference sequence). CDR3 coding DNA: TGTGCCAGTAGTATAGGGCACGGGGGTGCTTTCTTT. Residues: CASSIGHGGAFF.

This chain connects TRBV13 to TRBJ2-3; D is uncertain. V was trimmed by 5 bases and J by 4 bases, leaving 16 bases between them. The CDR3 extends over 15 amino acids. Germline assignment: CDR1 PRHDT and CDR2 FYEKMQ (reference sequence). The CDR3 is CASSLAGPNADTQYF. The DNA for the CDR3 is TGTGCCAGCAGCCTGGCCGGGCCAAACGCAGATACGCAGTATTTT.

The J gene is TRBJ2-7, the V gene TRBV7-2; 10 nucleotides agree with TRBD2. Germline CDR1 SGHTA, CDR2 FQGNSA. This CDR3 region has 15 residues. Trimming removed 1 base from V and 6 bases from J; junction bases left unmatched: 6. Here the CDR3 reads CASSLVPSGGLEQYF. The CDR3, as DNA: TGTGCCAGCAGCTTAGTCCCTAGCGGGGGCCTCGAGCAGTACTTC.

J is TRBJ2-5 and V is TRBV9, with 10 bases aligning to TRBD2. The CDR3 contains 14 residues. Trimming at V came to 3 bases and at J to 5 bases, leaving 4 bases not matched to a gene. Germline V gene data show CDR1 as SGDLS and CDR2 as YYNGEE. CDR3: CASSERGGRETQYF. The CDR3 bases are TGTGCCAGCAGCGAGCGGGGGGGCCGGGAGACCCAGTACTTC.

This clone was seen more than once but under ten times. V and J are TRBV6-2 or TRBV6-3 and TRBJ1-2, with D tentatively TRBD1 (5 bases). The V end was cut by 2 bases, the J end by 8 bases, with 9 bases between. The CDR3 loop spans 12 amino acids. Germline loops: CDR1 MNHEY, CDR2 SVGEGT. CDR3 bases: TGTGCCAGCAGTTACGGGACTGGGGGCTACACCTTC. Protein product: CASSYGTGGYTF.

The chain couples TRBV18 to TRBJ1-4; D not resolved. The CDR3 is 15 amino acids. V lost 2 bases to trimming and J lost 0 bases, with 7 bases between them. Germline CDR1 is KGHSH and CDR2 is LQKENI. The CDR3, as DNA: TGTGCCAGCTCACCAGAAAGGGCAACTAATGAAAAACTGTTTTTT. As protein: CASSPERATNEKLFF.

The chain has TRBV19 and TRBJ2-3, with no clear D. Trimming removed 2 bases at V and 7 bases at J, with 7 bases between. Germline V gives CDR1 LNHDA, CDR2 SQIVND (reference sequence). This CDR3 has 12 amino acids. CDR3 coding DNA: TGTGCCAGTAGTATACTGGGGAATACGCAGTATTTT. Amino acids: CASSILGNTQYF.

The V and J genes are TRBV11-2 and TRBJ2-2, with D possibly being TRBD1 (8 bases). Trimming stripped 3 bases from V and 7 bases from J, with 15 bases between. CDR3 size: 15 residues. The germline CDR1 and CDR2 sequences are SGHAT and FQNNGV. For the CDR3, the DNA is TGTGCCAGCAGCTTCAGACAGGGGAGGGGCGGGGAGCTGTTTTTT. This sequence encodes CASSFRQGRGGELFF.

The chain combines TRBV7-2 with TRBJ2-7; 8 nucleotides line up with TRBD1. The junction had 8 bases not matched to a gene; V was cut back by 5 bases and J by 2 bases. CDR3 size: 15 residues. CDR1 and CDR2 (germline): SGHTA, FQGNSA. The CDR3 reads CASSIKGTGAYEQYF. The DNA for the CDR3 is TGTGCCAGCAGCATCAAGGGGACAGGAGCCTACGAGCAGTACTTC.

The chain is built from TRBV18 and TRBJ1-2; weak D call: TRBD1 (6 bases). In germline, CDR1 is KGHSH, CDR2 LQKENI. The CDR3 runs to 15 residues. The V gene lost 3 bases and the J gene lost 4 bases, with 15 bases spanning the gap. The CDR3 sequence: CASSPTRDTGYGYTF. In DNA, the CDR3 is TGTGCCAGCTCACCGACCCGGGACACGGGCTATGGCTACACCTTC.